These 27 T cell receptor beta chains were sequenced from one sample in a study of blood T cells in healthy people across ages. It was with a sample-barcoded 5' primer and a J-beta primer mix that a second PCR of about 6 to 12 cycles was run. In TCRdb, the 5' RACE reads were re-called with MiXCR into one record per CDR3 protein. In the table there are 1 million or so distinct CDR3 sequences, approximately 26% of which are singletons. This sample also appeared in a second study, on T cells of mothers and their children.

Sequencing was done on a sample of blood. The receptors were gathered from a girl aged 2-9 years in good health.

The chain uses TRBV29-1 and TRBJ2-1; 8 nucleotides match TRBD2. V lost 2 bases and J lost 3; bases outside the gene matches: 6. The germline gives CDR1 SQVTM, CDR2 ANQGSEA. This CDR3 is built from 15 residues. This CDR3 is CSVERRGGNYNEQFF. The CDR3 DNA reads TGCAGCGTTGAACGGCGCGGGGGGAACTACAATGAGCAGTTCTTC.

CDR3 loop: CSVEVWAGSYNEQFF. The DNA of the CDR3 is TGCAGCGTTGAGGTGTGGGCCGGCTCCTACAATGAGCAGTTCTTC. V usage is TRBV29-1 and J usage is TRBJ2-1, with D uncertain. The V end lost 3 bases, the J end lost 0 bases, and 12 bases lay between the germline ends. This CDR3 has 15 residues. Germline V gene sequence: CDR1 SQVTM, CDR2 ANQGSEA.

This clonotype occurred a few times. DNA of the CDR3: TGCAGCGTTTTACGCCGAGACTCCCGAGGTGGTGAGCAGTTCTTC. It codes for CSVLRRDSRGGEQFF. This chain uses TRBV29-1 with TRBJ2-1; D gene uncertain. This CDR3 has 15 residues. Trimming took 5 bases from V and 9 from J, leaving 23 bases between them. The germline V gene encodes CDR1 SQVTM and CDR2 ANQGSEA.

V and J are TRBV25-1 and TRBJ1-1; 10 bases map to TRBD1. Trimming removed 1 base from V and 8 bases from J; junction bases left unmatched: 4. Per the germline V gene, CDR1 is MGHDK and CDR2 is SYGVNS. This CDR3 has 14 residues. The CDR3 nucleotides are TGTGCCAGCAGTGAATTAGGGACAGGGGCCGAAGCTTTCTTT. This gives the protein CASSELGTGAEAFF.

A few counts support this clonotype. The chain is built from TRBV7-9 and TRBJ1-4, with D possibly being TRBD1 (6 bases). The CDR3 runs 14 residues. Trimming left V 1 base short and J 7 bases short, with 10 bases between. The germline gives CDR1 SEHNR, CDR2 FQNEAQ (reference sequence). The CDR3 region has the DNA TGTGCCAGCAGCTTAGTCAGGGGTCCTGAAAAACTGTTTTTT. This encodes CASSLVRGPEKLFF.

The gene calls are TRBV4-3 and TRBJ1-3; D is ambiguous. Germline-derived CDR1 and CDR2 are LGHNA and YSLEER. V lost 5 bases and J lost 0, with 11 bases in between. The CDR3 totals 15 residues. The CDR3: CASSIGYFSGNTIYF. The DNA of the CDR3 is TGCGCCAGCAGCATAGGATACTTCTCTGGAAACACCATATATTTT.

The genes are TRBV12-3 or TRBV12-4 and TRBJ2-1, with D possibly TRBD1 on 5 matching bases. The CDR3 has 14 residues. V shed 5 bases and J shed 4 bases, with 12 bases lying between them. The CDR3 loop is CASSLIDSYNEQFF. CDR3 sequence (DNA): TGTGCCAGCAGTCTAATCGACAGTTACAATGAGCAGTTCTTC.

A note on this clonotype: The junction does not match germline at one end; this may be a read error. The CDR3 here is CNVRGVAAEKPFF. DNA of the CDR3: TGCAACGTGAGAGGGGTTGCGGCCGAAAAACCGTTTTTT. V usage is TRBV29-1 and J usage is TRBJ1-4; TRBD1 might be the D (5 bases). Per the germline V gene, CDR1 is SQVTM and CDR2 is ANQGSEA. CDR3 size: 13 residues.

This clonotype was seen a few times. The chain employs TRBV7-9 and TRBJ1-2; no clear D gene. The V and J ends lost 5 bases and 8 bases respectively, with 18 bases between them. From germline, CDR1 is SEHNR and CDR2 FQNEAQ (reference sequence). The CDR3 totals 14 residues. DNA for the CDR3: TGTGCCAGCAGCGACGACCGGGGAATAAGGGGCTACACCTTC. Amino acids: CASSDDRGIRGYTF.

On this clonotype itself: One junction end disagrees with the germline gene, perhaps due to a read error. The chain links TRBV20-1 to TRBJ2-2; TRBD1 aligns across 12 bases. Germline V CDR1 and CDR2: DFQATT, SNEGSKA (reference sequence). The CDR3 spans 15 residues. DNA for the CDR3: TGCAGTGCGTCCGGGACAGGGGGCGGAACCGGGGAGCTGTTCTTT. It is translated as CSASGTGGGTGELFF.

As DNA, the CDR3 is TGCAGCGTCGTAGCGGGAGAGTCTGAGACCCAGTACTTC. Translation gives CSVVAGESETQYF. The rearrangement uses TRBV29-1 and TRBJ2-1, with TRBD2 identical over 9 bases. The J call may be faulty, since TRBJ2-5 better matches the DNA end. Germline V gene data show CDR1 as SQVTM and CDR2 as ANQGSEA. The CDR3 runs 13 residues.

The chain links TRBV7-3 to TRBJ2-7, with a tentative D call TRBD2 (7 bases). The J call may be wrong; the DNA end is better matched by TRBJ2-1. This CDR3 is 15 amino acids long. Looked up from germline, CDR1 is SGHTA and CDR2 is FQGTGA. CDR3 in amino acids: CASSLSAGGGDEQFF. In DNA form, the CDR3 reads TGTGCCAGCAGCTTAAGCGCCGGAGGGGGGGATGAGCAGTTCTTC.

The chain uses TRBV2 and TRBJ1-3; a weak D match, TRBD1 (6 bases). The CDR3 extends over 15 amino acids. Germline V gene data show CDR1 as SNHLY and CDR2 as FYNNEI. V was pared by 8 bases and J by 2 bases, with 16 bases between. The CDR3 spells CASLLVRGAGNTIYF. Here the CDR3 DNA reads TGTGCCAGCTTGTTAGTCAGGGGAGCTGGAAACACCATATATTTT.

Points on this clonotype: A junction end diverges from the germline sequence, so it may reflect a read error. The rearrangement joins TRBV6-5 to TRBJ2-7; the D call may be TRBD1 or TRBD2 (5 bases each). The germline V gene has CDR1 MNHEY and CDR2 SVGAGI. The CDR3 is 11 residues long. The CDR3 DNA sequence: TGTGCCAGCAGACCCGGGACCCCAGCCCCCTTC. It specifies CASRPGTPAPF.

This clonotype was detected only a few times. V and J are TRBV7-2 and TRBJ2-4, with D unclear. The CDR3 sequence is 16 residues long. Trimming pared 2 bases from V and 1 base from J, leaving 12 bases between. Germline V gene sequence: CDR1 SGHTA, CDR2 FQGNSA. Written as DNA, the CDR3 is TGTGCCAGCAGCTTACCGGTTGATTCGGCCAAAAACATTCAGTACTTC. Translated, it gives CASSLPVDSAKNIQYF.

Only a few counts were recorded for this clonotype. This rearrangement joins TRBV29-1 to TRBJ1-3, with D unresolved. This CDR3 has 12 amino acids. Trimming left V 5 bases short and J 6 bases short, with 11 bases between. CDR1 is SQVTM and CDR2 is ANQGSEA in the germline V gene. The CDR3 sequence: CSVLVDANTIYF. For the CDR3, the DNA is TGCAGCGTTTTGGTGGACGCAAACACCATATATTTT.

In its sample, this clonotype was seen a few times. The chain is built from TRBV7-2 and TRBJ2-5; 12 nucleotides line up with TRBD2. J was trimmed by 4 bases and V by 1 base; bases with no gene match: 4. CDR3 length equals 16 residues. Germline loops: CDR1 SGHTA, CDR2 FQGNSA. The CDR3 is CASSLGLAGGSETQYF. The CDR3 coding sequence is TGTGCCAGCAGCTTAGGGCTAGCGGGGGGGTCAGAGACCCAGTACTTC. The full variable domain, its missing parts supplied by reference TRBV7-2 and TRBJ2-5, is GAGVSQSPSNKVTEKGKDVELRCDPISGHTALYWYRQSLGQGLEFLIYFQGNSAPDKSGLPSDRFSAERTGGSVSTLTIQRTQQEDSAVYLCASSLGLAGGSETQYFGPGTRLLVL.

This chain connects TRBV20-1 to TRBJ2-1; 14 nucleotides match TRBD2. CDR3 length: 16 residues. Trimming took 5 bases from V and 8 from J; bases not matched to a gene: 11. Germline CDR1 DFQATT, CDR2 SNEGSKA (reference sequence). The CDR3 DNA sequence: TGCAGTGCTGATCCCCGACTAGCGGGGGGGCTCGATGAGCAGTTCTTC. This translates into CSADPRLAGGLDEQFF.

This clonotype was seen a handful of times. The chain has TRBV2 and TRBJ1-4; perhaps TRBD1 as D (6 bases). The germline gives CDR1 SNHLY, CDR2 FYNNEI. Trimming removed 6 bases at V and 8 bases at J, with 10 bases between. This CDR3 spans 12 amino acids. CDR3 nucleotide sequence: TGTGCCAGCAGGCGACAGGCAGAAAAACTGTTTTTT. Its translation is CASRRQAEKLFF. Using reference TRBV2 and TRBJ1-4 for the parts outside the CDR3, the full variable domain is EPEVTQTPSHQVTQMGQEVILRCVPISNHLYFYWYRQILGQKVEFLVSFYNNEISEKSEIFDDQFSVERPDGSNFTLKIRSTKLEDSAMYFCASRRQAEKLFFGSGTQLSVL.

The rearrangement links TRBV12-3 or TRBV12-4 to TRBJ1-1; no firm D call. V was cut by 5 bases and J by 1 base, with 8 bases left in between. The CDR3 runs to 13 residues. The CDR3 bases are TGTGCCAGCAGTCCCATGGCGAACACTGAAGCTTTCTTT. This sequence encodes CASSPMANTEAFF.

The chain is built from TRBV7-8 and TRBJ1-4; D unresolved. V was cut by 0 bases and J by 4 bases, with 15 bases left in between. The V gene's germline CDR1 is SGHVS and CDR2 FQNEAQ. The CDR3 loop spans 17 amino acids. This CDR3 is CASSLALLSGVNEKLFF. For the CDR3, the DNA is TGTGCCAGCAGCTTAGCGTTATTATCGGGCGTTAATGAAAAACTGTTTTTT.

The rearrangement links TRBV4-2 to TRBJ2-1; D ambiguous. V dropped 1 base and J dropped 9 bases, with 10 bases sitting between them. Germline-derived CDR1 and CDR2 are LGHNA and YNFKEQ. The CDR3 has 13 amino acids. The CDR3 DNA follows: TGTGCCAGCAGCCAAGGTGACTTCGGTGAGCAGTTCTTC. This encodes CASSQGDFGEQFF.

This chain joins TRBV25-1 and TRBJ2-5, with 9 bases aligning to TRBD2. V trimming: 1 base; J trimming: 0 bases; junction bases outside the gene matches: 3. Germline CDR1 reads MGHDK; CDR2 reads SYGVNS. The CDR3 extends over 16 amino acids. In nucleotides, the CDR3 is TGTGCCAGCAGTGAATCGGTAGCGGGGGACCAAGAGACCCAGTACTTC. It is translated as CASSESVAGDQETQYF.

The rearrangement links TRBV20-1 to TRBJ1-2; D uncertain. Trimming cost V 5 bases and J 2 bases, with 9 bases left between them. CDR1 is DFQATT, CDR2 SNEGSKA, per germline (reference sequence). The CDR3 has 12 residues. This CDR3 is CSAPDGNYGYTF. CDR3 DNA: TGCAGTGCTCCGGACGGGAACTATGGCTACACCTTC.

The CDR3 here is CASSQFGTGENTIYF. The CDR3 DNA follows: TGTGCCAGCAGCCAATTCGGGACAGGGGAAAACACCATATATTTT. This chain connects TRBV3-1 to TRBJ1-3; 10 bases are a match to TRBD1. V shed 2 bases and J 6 bases; nucleotides not matched to a gene: 4. This CDR3 is built from 15 residues. The V gene's germline CDR1 is LGHDT and CDR2 YNNKEL (reference sequence).

CDR3 residues: CSVSLGLAGVSDQYF. CDR3 coding DNA: TGCAGCGTATCTTTGGGACTAGCGGGAGTGAGCGACCAGTACTTC. The chain carries TRBV29-1 and TRBJ2-7, with 14 bases identical to TRBD2. J was trimmed by 10 bases and V by 6 bases; bases with no gene match: 14. Germline CDR1 is SQVTM and CDR2 is ANQGSEA. The CDR3 sequence is 15 residues long.

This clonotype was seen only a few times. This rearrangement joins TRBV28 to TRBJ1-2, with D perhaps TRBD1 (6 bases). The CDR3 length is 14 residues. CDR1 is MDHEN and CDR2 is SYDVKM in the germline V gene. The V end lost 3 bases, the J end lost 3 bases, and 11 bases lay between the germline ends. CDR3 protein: CASSFGRGDYGYTF. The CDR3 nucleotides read TGTGCCAGCAGTTTTGGGAGGGGGGACTATGGCTACACCTTC.